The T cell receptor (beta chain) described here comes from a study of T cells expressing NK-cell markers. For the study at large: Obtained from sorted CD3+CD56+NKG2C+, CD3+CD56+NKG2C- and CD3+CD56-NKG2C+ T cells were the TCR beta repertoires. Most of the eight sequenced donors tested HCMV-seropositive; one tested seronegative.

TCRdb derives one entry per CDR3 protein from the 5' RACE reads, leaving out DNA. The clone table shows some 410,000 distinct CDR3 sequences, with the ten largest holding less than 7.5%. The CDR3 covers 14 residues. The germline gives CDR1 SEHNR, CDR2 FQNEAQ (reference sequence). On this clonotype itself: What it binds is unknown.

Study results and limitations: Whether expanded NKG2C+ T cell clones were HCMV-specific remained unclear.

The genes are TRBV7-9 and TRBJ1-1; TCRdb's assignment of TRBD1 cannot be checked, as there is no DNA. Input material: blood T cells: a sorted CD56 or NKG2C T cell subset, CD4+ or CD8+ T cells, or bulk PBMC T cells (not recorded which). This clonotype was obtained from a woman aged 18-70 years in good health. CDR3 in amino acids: CASSIQASNTEAFF.